This T cell receptor beta chain emerged from a study of T cells after yellow fever vaccination (dated by TCRdb to about 2019). Looking at the study overall: Libraries from fractions with low cell numbers were prepared with the SMART-Seq v4 Ultra Low Input RNA kit. To follow T-cell clones before and after both primary and booster YFV17D yellow fever vaccination, bulk TCR alpha and beta repertoires underwent longitudinal sequencing. Two healthy male donors, one aged 18 to 30 and one aged 30 to 40 years, made up the cohort. Bulk PBMC replicates and cell subsets were isolated from blood drawn at multiple timepoints before and after both primary and secondary immunization. Overall study results and their limits: After the booster, most of the clones that had expanded following primary vaccination were detected again (around 97% of CD4 and around 90% of CD8), which suggests that memory was broadly maintained. Compared with the primary T-cell response, the secondary T-cell response was weaker but faster, peaking on day 5 rather than day 15. A small share of clonotypes was detected in both CD4 and CD8 compartments, with the overlap likely arising from convergent recombination. The study included only a couple of donors, which limits how far the findings can be generalized. Computational filtering was needed because FACS-sorted repertoires could contain abundant contaminating clonotypes from the bulk population.

In the paper's terms, the treatment or condition label means: live attenuated yellow fever vaccine strain. PBMCs were isolated from peripheral blood using a standard Ficoll-Paque protocol. CD4 and CD8 T-cell fractions were isolated with Dynabeads CD4 and CD8 positive selection kits. TriZol was used to extract RNA from bulk PBMCs, from CD4 and CD8 fractions, and from dextramer-positive and dextramer-negative fractions. This clonotype was counted a few times. Its specific antigen is unknown. Nothing much larger sits one base from this clone, and base qualities are not available. At the junction V is shortened by 7 bases and J by 7 bases, with 17 bases in between. The germline V gene supplies CDR1 SNHLY and CDR2 FYNNEI. From the cysteine through the phenylalanine, the CDR3 covers 14 amino acids. Only CDR3 DNA remains: 42 bases, in frame from the first base. Sequenced using an Illumina NovaSeq 6000. Synthesis of TCR cDNA relied on 5'RACE template switching, a step that introduced a universal primer site along with unique molecular identifiers. cDNA synthesis was primed from both the TCR alpha and TCR beta constant segments. Libraries were amplified in two PCR steps, with sample barcodes and sequencing adapters added in the second step. Sequencing of libraries was performed on Illumina HiSeq 2500 (2x100 bp) or NovaSeq (2x150 bp). From the authors' description of their analysis: Demultiplexing of reads and collapsing into UMI consensus sequences were performed with MIGEC, and V(D)J alignment was carried out with MiXCR. Clonotypes responding to the vaccine were identified with edgeR on replicate PBMC samples, with the criteria of FDR below 0.01 and a log2 fold change above 5 up to day 15. Each bulk clonotype received a CD4 or CD8 identity based on whether the sequenced CD4 or CD8 repertoire contained that clonotype at higher abundance. TCRdb handled the public reads itself, with Q25 trimming in fastp and clone calling in MiXCR, and kept productive beta chains. Duplicate CDR3 protein sequences are folded into a single record with the most common DNA and genes. The V and J calls and clone size come from TCRdb's table, not from the authors' own analysis. Present in this sample are some 170,000 distinct CDR3 sequences, 7% to 10% of which were seen just once. The ten largest clones add up to around 33% of the sample.

The clonotype comes from a man between 18 and 29 years old who received the YFV17D yellow fever vaccine. The V and J genes are TRBV2 and TRBJ2-1; the D gene is perhaps TRBD1 or TRBD2, as each covers 6 bases. Sequenced here: CD8+ T cells sorted from PBMCs, sampled 45 days after the yellow fever booster vaccination. The bases are TGTGCCAGCATTCAACCGGGGGCGGGGAATGAGCAGTTCTTC. This gives the protein CASIQPGAGNEQFF.